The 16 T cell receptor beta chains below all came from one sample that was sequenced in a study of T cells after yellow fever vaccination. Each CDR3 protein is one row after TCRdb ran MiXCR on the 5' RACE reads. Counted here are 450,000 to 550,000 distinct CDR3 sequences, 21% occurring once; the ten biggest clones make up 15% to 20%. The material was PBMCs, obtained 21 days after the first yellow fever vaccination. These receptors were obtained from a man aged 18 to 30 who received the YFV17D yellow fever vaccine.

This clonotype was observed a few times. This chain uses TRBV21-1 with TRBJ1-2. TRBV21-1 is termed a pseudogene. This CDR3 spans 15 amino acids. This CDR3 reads CASIERPNSNYGYTF. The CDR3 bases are TGTGCCAGCATCGAAAGGCCGAATTCTAACTATGGCTACACCTTC.

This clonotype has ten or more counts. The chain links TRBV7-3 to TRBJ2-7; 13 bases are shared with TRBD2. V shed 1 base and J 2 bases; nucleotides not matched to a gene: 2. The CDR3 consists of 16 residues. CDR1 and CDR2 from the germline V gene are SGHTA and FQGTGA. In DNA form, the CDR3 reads TGTGCCAGCAGCTTAAGGGGACTAGCGGGGCCCTACGAGCAGTACGTC. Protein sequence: CASSLRGLAGPYEQYV.

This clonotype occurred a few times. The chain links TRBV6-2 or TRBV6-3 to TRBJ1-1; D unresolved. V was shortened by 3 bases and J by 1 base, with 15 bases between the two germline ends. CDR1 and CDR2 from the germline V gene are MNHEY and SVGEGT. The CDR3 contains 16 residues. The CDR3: CASSYALRAPNTEAFF. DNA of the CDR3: TGTGCCAGCAGTTATGCCCTCCGGGCACCGAACACTGAAGCTTTCTTT.

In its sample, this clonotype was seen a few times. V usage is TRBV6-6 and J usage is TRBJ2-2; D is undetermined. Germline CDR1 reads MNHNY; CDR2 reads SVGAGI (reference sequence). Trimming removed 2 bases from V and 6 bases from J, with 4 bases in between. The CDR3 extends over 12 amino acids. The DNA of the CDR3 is TGTGCCAGCAGTTACAAGGCCGGGGAGCTGTTTTTT. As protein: CASSYKAGELFF.

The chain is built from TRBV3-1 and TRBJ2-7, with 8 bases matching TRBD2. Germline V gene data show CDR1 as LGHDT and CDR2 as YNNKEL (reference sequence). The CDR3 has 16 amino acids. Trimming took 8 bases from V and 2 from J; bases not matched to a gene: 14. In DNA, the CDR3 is TGTGCCAGCGGACTCTCTGAGCGGGGGTCCACCTACGAGCAGTACTTC. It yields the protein CASGLSERGSTYEQYF.

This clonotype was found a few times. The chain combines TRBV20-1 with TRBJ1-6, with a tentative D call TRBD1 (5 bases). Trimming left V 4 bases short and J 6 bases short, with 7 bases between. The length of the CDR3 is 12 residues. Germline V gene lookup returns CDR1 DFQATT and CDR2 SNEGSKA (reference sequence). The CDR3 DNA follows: TGCAGTGCTAACGGGGGTAATTCACCCCTCCACTTT. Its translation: CSANGGNSPLHF.

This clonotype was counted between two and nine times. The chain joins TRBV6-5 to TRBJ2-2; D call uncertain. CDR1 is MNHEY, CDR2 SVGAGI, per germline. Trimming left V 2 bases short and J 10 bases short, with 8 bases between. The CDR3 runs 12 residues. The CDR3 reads CASSYQRQELFF. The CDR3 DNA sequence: TGTGCCAGCAGTTACCAGAGACAGGAGCTGTTTTTT.

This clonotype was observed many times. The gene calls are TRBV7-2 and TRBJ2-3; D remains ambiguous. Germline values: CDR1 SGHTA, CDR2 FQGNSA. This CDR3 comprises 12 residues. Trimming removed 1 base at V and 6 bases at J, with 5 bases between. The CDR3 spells CASSLVGDTQYF. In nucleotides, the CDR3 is TGTGCCAGCAGCTTAGTAGGGGATACGCAGTATTTT.

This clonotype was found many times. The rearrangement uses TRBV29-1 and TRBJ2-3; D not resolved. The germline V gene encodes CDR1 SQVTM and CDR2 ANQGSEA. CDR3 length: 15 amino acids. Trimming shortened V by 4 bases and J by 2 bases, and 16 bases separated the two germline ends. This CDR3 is CSVVPAKLPTDTQYF. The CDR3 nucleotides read TGCAGCGTTGTTCCCGCGAAACTACCCACAGATACGCAGTATTTT.

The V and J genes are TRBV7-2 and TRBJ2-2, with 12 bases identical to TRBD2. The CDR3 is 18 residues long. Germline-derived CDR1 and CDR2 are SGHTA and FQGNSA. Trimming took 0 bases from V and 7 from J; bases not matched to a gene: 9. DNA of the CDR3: TGTGCCAGCAGCTTAGCTCCCCTAGCGGGGGGGCTCGGCGGGGAGCTGTTTTTT. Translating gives CASSLAPLAGGLGGELFF.

The CDR3 is CASSLAPPGQAGGETQYF. The CDR3 nucleotides are TGTGCCAGCAGCTTAGCCCCCCCGGGACAGGCGGGTGGGGAGACCCAGTACTTC. The rearrangement joins TRBV7-3 to TRBJ2-5, with 8 bases that match TRBD1. Trimming took 2 bases from V and 5 from J; bases not matched to a gene: 16. This CDR3 has 18 residues. Germline CDR1 and CDR2: SGHTA and FQGTGA.

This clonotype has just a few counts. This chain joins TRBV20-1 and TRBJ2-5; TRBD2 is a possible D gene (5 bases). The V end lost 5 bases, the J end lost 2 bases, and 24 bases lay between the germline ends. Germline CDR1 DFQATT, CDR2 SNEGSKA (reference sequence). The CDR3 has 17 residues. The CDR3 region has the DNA TGCAGTGCTGGTGGACCCGAGGACTGGATGATACAAGAGACCCAGTACTTC. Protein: CSAGGPEDWMIQETQYF.

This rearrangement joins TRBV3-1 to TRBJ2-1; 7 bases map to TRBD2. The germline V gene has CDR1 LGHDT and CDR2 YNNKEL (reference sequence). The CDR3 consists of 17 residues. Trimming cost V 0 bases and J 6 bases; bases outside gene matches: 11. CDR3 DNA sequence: TGTGCCAGCAGCCAAGATGGTGGTAGCGGGTGGAGCAATGAGCAGTTCTTC. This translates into CASSQDGGSGWSNEQFF.

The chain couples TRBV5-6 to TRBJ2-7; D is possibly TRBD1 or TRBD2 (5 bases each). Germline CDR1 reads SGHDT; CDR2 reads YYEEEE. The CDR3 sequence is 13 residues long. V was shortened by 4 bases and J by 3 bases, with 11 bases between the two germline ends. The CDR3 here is CASSMLGDYEQYV. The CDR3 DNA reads TGTGCCAGCAGCATGTTGGGGGACTACGAGCAGTACGTC.

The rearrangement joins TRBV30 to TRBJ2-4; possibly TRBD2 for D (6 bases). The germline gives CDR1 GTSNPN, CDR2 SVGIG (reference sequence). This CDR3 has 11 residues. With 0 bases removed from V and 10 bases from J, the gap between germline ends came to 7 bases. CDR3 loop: CAWSVGRIQYF. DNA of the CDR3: TGTGCCTGGAGTGTGGGGAGGATTCAGTACTTC.

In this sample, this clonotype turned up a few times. CDR3 in amino acids: CASSFSAAYTEAFF. CDR3 sequence (DNA): TGTGCCAGCAGCTTCTCGGCGGCCTACACTGAAGCTTTCTTT. V is TRBV7-6 and J is TRBJ1-1; no reliable D call. Trimming took off 3 bases at V and 3 bases at J, with 11 bases between the two ends. This CDR3 comprises 14 residues. Germline CDR1 SGHVS, CDR2 FNYEAQ.